The 17 T cell receptor beta chains presented below share a single source sample, sequenced in a study of T cells in Graves' hyperthyroidism and ophthalmopathy (dated by TCRdb to the late 2010s). Libraries were constructed by multiplex PCR. The sequencer listed for this sample is Illumina HiSeq 2000. Amplification of TCR beta CDR3 regions was carried out from RNA transcripts. For the first round of RT-PCR on the TCR CDR3, the HTBI primer set was used together with the Qiagen OneStep RT-PCR kit. TCRdb redid the processing of the public reads, applying fastp at Q25 and MiXCR, and retained in-frame beta chains. Merged by CDR3 protein, the rows form single entries marked with the most common genes and DNA. This sample lists fewer than 45,000 distinct CDR3 sequences; roughly 52% were detected once. Clones ranked in the top ten supply approximately 6.2% of the sample. The sequenced material came from blood. These receptor sequences come from a woman aged 45 to 65 with Graves' hyperthyroidism that later progressed to Graves' ophthalmopathy.

Note on this clonotype: Germline and junction disagree at one end, which may indicate a read error. V and J are TRBV19 and TRBJ2-3, with a weak D call TRBD2 (5 bases). Germline assignment: CDR1 LNHDA and CDR2 SQIVND (reference sequence). The CDR3 is made up of 14 amino acids. The CDR3 coding sequence is TGTGCCAGAAGTATGAGCGGATACACAGATACGCAGTATTTT. Its protein is CARSMSGYTDTQYF.

This clonotype was observed at least ten times. V and J are TRBV6-6 and TRBJ2-2; D is uncertain. The CDR3 has 12 amino acids. The V gene's germline CDR1 is MNHNY and CDR2 SVGAGI (reference sequence). V was clipped by 6 bases and J by 6 bases, with 8 bases between them. The CDR3 DNA reads TGTGCCAGCAGCGAGAGGTCCGGGGAGCTGTTTTTT. It codes for CASSERSGELFF.

Concerning this clonotype: A much bigger clone sits one base away, suggesting this may be a read error. This rearrangement joins TRBV2 to TRBJ2-3, with D possibly being TRBD2 (5 bases). This CDR3 region has 13 residues. V was pared by 11 bases and J by 5 bases, with 17 bases between. Germline V lookup: CDR1 SNHLY, CDR2 FYNNEI. The CDR3 DNA follows: TGTGCCGGCTCACCGCGGCGGGTAGATACGCAGTATTTT. This sequence encodes CAGSPRRVDTQYF.

The gene calls are TRBV24-1 and TRBJ1-6; 7 bases are shared with TRBD1. The CDR3 covers 16 residues. V lost 10 bases to trimming and J lost 7 bases; unmatched junction nucleotides: 15. Germline CDR1 KGHDR, CDR2 SFDVKD. The CDR3 protein is CATSGTAPWGNSPLHF. The CDR3 region has the DNA TGTGCCACAAGCGGGACAGCGCCGTGGGGAAATTCACCCCTCCACTTT.

This chain connects TRBV6-5 to TRBJ1-2; 8 bases match TRBD1. Germline loops: CDR1 MNHEY, CDR2 SVGAGI. After removal of 2 bases from V and 8 bases from J, the junction contained 4 bases not matched to a gene. The CDR3 runs to 13 residues. CDR3 in amino acids: CASSYTDRVGYTF. In DNA form, the CDR3 reads TGTGCCAGCAGTTACACGGACAGGGTCGGCTACACCTTC.

With regard to this clonotype: The CDR3 carries no conserved terminal phenylalanine or tryptophan, so it likely arises from a read error. The genes are TRBV20-1 and TRBJ2-2; D may correspond to TRBD1 or TRBD2 (5 bases each). With 7 bases removed from V and 2 bases from J, the gap between germline ends came to 14 bases. In germline, CDR1 is DFQATT, CDR2 SNEGSKA (reference sequence). The CDR3 totals 14 residues. CDR3 DNA sequence: TGCAGTGGCCCCGGGGCGGGTAACACCGGGGAGCTGTTTCTT. Translated: CSGPGAGNTGELFL.

In this sample, this clonotype turned up many times. The chain uses TRBV19 and TRBJ2-3, with TRBD2 matching 9 bases. CDR1 LNHDA and CDR2 SQIVND come from the germline V gene (reference sequence). This CDR3 region has 13 residues. J gave up 11 bases and V 3 bases, and 6 bases lay outside the gene matches. The DNA of the CDR3 is TGTGCCAGTAGTATTCCTAGCGGGACAATGCAGTATTTT. It specifies CASSIPSGTMQYF.

The genes are TRBV27 and TRBJ1-4; maybe TRBD1 (6 bases). The germline V gene encodes CDR1 MNHEY and CDR2 SMNVEV (reference sequence). Deletions cut 2 bases from V and 8 bases from J, with 9 bases between. This CDR3 has 13 amino acids. The CDR3 nucleotides are TGTGCCAGCAGTTTAAGGGGGTTGGAAAAACTGTTTTTT. Translating gives CASSLRGLEKLFF.

This clonotype was found a few times. The chain carries TRBV24-1 and TRBJ2-2; D may match TRBD1 or TRBD2 (6 bases each). The CDR3 contains 13 residues. V was cut by 9 bases and J by 8 bases, with 15 bases left in between. Germline CDR1 KGHDR, CDR2 SFDVKD. The DNA of the CDR3 is TGTGCCACCGGGACACCGGGGGCGGGGGAGCTGTTTTTT. This translates into CATGTPGAGELFF.

In this sample, this clonotype turned up many times. This chain uses TRBV11-3 with TRBJ2-7; TRBD2 matches at 9 bases. Trimming took 3 bases from V and 3 from J; bases not matched to a gene: 6. This CDR3 region has 15 residues. Looked up from germline, CDR1 is SGHNT and CDR2 is YENEEA. The CDR3 bases are TGTGCCAGCAGCTTTATCGAGCGGGAGGACTACGAGCAGTACTTC. Amino acid sequence: CASSFIEREDYEQYF. The complete variable domain, with remaining parts taken from reference TRBV11-3 and TRBJ2-7, reads EAGVVQSPRYKIIEKKQPVAFWCNPISGHNTLYWYLQNLGQGPELLIRYENEEAVDDSQLPKDRFSAERLKGVDSTLKIQPAELGDSAVYLCASSFIEREDYEQYFGPGTRLTVT.

This clonotype was recorded many times. The CDR3 reads CASSYPTSGIRSSYNEQFF. Written as DNA, the CDR3 is TGTGCCAGCAGTTACCCGACTAGCGGGATACGAAGCTCCTACAATGAGCAGTTCTTC. The rearrangement joins TRBV6-2 or TRBV6-3 to TRBJ2-1; 11 nucleotides line up with TRBD2. The CDR3 consists of 19 residues. The ends lost 2 bases at V and 0 bases at J; junction bases unmatched: 9. In germline, CDR1 is MNHEY, CDR2 SVGEGT.

A note on this clonotype: This could be a read error, since a much larger clone is one nucleotide away. The chain has TRBV18 and TRBJ1-1; a possible D gene is TRBD1 (5 bases). This CDR3 is built from 11 residues. CDR1 KGHSH and CDR2 LQKENI come from the germline V gene. CDR3 residues: CTSSEGTEAFF. As DNA, the CDR3 is TGTACCAGCTCAGAGGGGACTGAAGCTTTCTTT.

Here the CDR3 DNA reads TGTGCCAGCAGCCTAGCGGGAGGGCTGACCGGGGAGCTGTTTTTT. The encoded protein is CASSLAGGLTGELFF. The J gene is TRBJ2-2, the V gene TRBV5-4; TRBD2 aligns across 12 bases. Looked up from germline, CDR1 is SGHNT and CDR2 is YYREEE (reference sequence). The CDR3 runs to 15 residues. After removal of 4 bases from V and 5 bases from J, the junction contained 3 bases not matched to a gene.

At least ten counts were recorded for this clonotype. The rearrangement links TRBV9 to TRBJ1-3; 7 nucleotides agree with TRBD1. The CDR3 loop spans 16 amino acids. The junction had 6 bases not matched to a gene; V was cut back by 3 bases and J by 0 bases. Germline V gene lookup returns CDR1 SGDLS and CDR2 YYNGEE. CDR3 in DNA: TGTGCCAGCAGCGGACCGTCAGGGGGCTCTGGAAACACCATATATTTT. Translated, it gives CASSGPSGGSGNTIYF.

The chain combines TRBV20-1 with TRBJ2-7; TRBD1 aligns across 10 bases. Germline lookup yields CDR1 DFQATT and CDR2 SNEGSKA (reference sequence). J was trimmed by 3 bases and V by 6 bases; bases with no gene match: 5. The CDR3 is made up of 13 amino acids. Here the CDR3 DNA reads TGCAGTGCCATTAGGACAGGGGGCTACGAGCAGTACTTC. Protein sequence: CSAIRTGGYEQYF.

This clonotype occurred many times. In nucleotides, the CDR3 is TGTGCCAGCAGGCACCGGACAGGGACCAATAATGAAAAACTGTTTTTT. It yields the protein CASRHRTGTNNEKLFF. This chain uses TRBV12-3 or TRBV12-4 with TRBJ1-4, with 8 bases that match TRBD1. After removal of 6 bases from V and 4 bases from J, the junction contained 10 bases not matched to a gene. The CDR3 sequence is 16 residues long.

This chain links TRBV5-1 with TRBJ1-3; a possible D gene is TRBD1 (6 bases). The CDR3 covers 15 residues. Trimming removed 7 bases from V and 0 bases from J, with 14 bases in between. Germline CDR1 is SGHRS and CDR2 is YFSETQ. CDR3 in amino acids: CASRRQATSGNTIYF. The CDR3 DNA follows: TGCGCCAGCCGACGACAGGCCACCTCTGGAAACACCATATATTTT.